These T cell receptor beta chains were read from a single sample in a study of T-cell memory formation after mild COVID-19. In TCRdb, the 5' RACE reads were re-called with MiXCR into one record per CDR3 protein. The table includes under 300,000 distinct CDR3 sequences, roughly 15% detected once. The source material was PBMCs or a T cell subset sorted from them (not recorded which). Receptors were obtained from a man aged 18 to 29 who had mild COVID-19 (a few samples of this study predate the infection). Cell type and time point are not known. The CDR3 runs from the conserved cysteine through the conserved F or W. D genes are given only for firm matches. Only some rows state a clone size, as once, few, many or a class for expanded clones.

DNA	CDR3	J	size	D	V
TGTGCCAGCAGTGAACTCGCGGGGTCGCCCTACAATGAGCAGTTCTTC	CASSELAGSPYNEQFF	TRBJ2-1	.	.	TRBV6-1
TGCAGTGTTCCCAGGGACAGGGGAGGGGATACGCAGTATTTT	CSVPRDRGGDTQYF	TRBJ2-3	.	TRBD1	TRBV20-1
TGTGCCAGCAGCCCCGACAGGGGGCTTTCCGGGGAGCTGTTTTTT	CASSPDRGLSGELFF	TRBJ2-2	.	TRBD1	TRBV7-6
TGTGCCAGCAGTTCCGGCGGGACAGGGGCTGAAAAACTGTTTTTT	CASSSGGTGAEKLFF	TRBJ1-4	few	TRBD1	TRBV6-2/TRBV6-3
TGTGCCAGCAGTTATTATAGCGGGGGGACAGATACGCAGTATTTT	CASSYYSGGTDTQYF	TRBJ2-3	.	TRBD2	TRBV12-3/TRBV12-4
TGTGCCAGCAGTTCTGGGGGGGCCTCTTACAATGAGCAGTTCTTC	CASSSGGASYNEQFF	TRBJ2-1	.	.	TRBV12-3/TRBV12-4
TGTGCCAGCAGCCAAGGGCTTGGACACAACACCGGGGAGCTGTTTTTT	CASSQGLGHNTGELFF	TRBJ2-2	.	.	TRBV3-1
TGTGCCAGCTCACCAGGGCCGAACTATGGCTACACCTTC	CASSPGPNYGYTF	TRBJ1-2	.	.	TRBV18
TGCGCCAGCCTACCGGGGGGCGGACCGGTCCCCGGGGAGCTGTTTTTT	CASLPGGGPVPGELFF	TRBJ2-2	medium-sized	.	TRBV5-1
TGTGCCTGGAGTGGGGCCAACGTCCTGACTTTC	CAWSGANVLTF	TRBJ2-6	few	.	TRBV30
TGTGCCAGCAGCTCCCTGCAATCCTACAATGAGCAGTTCTTC	CASSSLQSYNEQFF	TRBJ2-1	few	.	TRBV7-9
TGTGCCAGCAGCTTATACCAGCTTGGGAGCACTGAAGCTTTCTTT	CASSLYQLGSTEAFF	TRBJ1-1	few	.	TRBV7-2
TGCGCCAGCAGTGGCTCCGGGACCTCCAAGCCGGGGGATGAGCAGTTCTTC	CASSGSGTSKPGDEQFF	TRBJ2-1	.	.	TRBV10-2
TGTGCCAGCAGTCGGGACAGGACCCGCCAAGAGACCCAGTACTTC	CASSRDRTRQETQYF	TRBJ2-5	few	TRBD1	TRBV6-1
TGTGCCAGCAGCTTCTATCTGGGGGCTAACACCGGGGAGCTGTTTTTT	CASSFYLGANTGELFF	TRBJ2-2	few	.	TRBV7-2
TGTGCCATCAAGGGGGACAGCGAATACGAGCAGTACTTC	CAIKGDSEYEQYF	TRBJ2-7	.	TRBD1	TRBV10-3